Below, 28 T cell receptor beta chains from the same sample are listed, as sequenced in a study of shared clonotypes between healthy human individuals. It was CD45RO-negative cells, positively selected for CCR7, that made up naive CD8 cells, with terminally differentiated effector memory CD45RA+ cells excluded. Profiling relied on immunoSEQ multiplex PCR, and the TCRdb table lists in-frame clones only, not all of them. The repertoire holds more than 550,000 clones, about 90% seen once, with 24% in the top ten. Sequencing input: naive CD8+ T cells sorted from blood. The receptors were gathered from a man aged 25-45 years in good health.

This sequence joins TRBV4-3 and TRBJ2-7; tentative D call: TRBD1 (5 bases). CDR3 size: 15 residues. V gave up 1 base and J gave up 2 bases, with 12 bases separating them. Germline CDR1 is LGHNA and CDR2 is YSLEER. CDR3 coding DNA: TGCGCCAGCAGCCAAGGTATCGACAGAACCTACGAGCAGTACTTC. Amino acids: CASSQGIDRTYEQYF.

This rearrangement joins TRBV9 to TRBJ1-1, with D uncertain. Per the germline V gene, CDR1 is SGDLS and CDR2 is YYNGEE. With 1 base removed from V and 4 bases from J, the gap between germline ends came to 11 bases. The CDR3 runs to 14 residues. CDR3: CASSVLLRSTEAFF. For the CDR3, the DNA is TGTGCCAGCAGCGTACTGTTGAGGTCCACTGAAGCTTTCTTT.

The table lists this clone with a few counts. V is TRBV6-1 and J is TRBJ2-1; 8 bases fit TRBD2. Germline V gives CDR1 MNHNS, CDR2 SASEGT. CDR3 size: 15 residues. V lost 2 bases and J lost 8; bases outside the gene matches: 8. CDR3 DNA: TGTGCCAGCAGTGAAACGGGACTAGTAGTCCATGAGCAGTTCTTC. Protein sequence: CASSETGLVVHEQFF.

This chain links TRBV7-3 with TRBJ2-2; 8 bases match TRBD2. CDR1 and CDR2 (germline): SGHTA, FQGTGA. The CDR3 covers 18 residues. The V gene end was trimmed by 1 base and the J gene end by 1 base; junction bases not matched to a gene: 8. The CDR3 sequence: CASSLNSRLAGNTGELFF. DNA of the CDR3: TGTGCCAGCAGCTTAAACTCCCGGCTAGCGGGGAACACCGGGGAGCTGTTTTTT.

The rearrangement joins TRBV7-9 to TRBJ2-3; TRBD2 matches at 8 bases. Per germline, CDR1 SEHNR and CDR2 FQNEAQ (reference sequence). The trim removed 6 bases at V and 2 bases at J, leaving 13 bases unmatched. The CDR3 extends over 17 amino acids. The CDR3 DNA reads as TGTGCCAGCAGACGATACGACCTGACTAGCGACACAGATACGCAGTATTTT. It specifies CASRRYDLTSDTDTQYF.

The chain recombines TRBV7-9 with TRBJ1-4; perhaps TRBD1 as D (5 bases). Per the germline V gene, CDR1 is SEHNR and CDR2 is FQNEAQ (reference sequence). Trimming shortened V by 4 bases and J by 8 bases, and 17 bases separated the two germline ends. The CDR3 loop spans 15 amino acids. This CDR3 reads CASSSQGRDREKLFF. The CDR3 coding sequence is TGTGCCAGCAGCTCACAAGGCAGGGATAGGGAAAAACTGTTTTTT.

Details on this clone: Other nucleotide sequences from this sample produce the same CDR3. The rearrangement joins TRBV27 to TRBJ2-7; D is uncertain. The CDR3 is made up of 12 amino acids. Trimming shortened V by 3 bases and J by 6 bases, and 9 bases separated the two germline ends. Germline CDR1 and CDR2: MNHEY and SMNVEV (reference sequence). The CDR3 DNA reads TGTGCCAGCAGTTTCCCGTCGGGCGAGCAGTACTTC. It translates to CASSFPSGEQYF.

The V gene is TRBV7-9, the J gene TRBJ2-2, with D perhaps TRBD2 (6 bases). The V end lost 4 bases, the J end lost 7 bases, and 13 bases lay between the germline ends. This CDR3 has 14 amino acids. Germline-derived CDR1 and CDR2 are SEHNR and FQNEAQ (reference sequence). The CDR3 DNA reads as TGTGCCAGCAGCTGGGGGGAGAACTTCGGGGAGCTGTTTTTT. It codes for CASSWGENFGELFF.

The rearrangement joins TRBV28 to TRBJ2-1; D is unresolved. Trimming stripped 3 bases from V and 0 bases from J, with 24 bases between. CDR3 size: 20 residues. In germline, CDR1 is MDHEN, CDR2 SYDVKM. The CDR3, as DNA: TGTGCCAGCAGTTTCCCCGTCGTTAGCCCGGAACCCCTCTCCTACAATGAGCAGTTCTTC. Translation: CASSFPVVSPEPLSYNEQFF. Full variable domain (remainder filled in from reference TRBV28 and TRBJ2-1): DVKVTQSSRYLVKRTGEKVFLECVQDMDHENMFWYRQDPGLGLRLIYFSYDVKMKEKGDIPEGYSVSREKKERFSLILESASTNQTSMYLCASSFPVVSPEPLSYNEQFFGPGTRLTVL.

The chain combines TRBV25-1 with TRBJ1-1; TRBD1 is a possible D gene (5 bases). CDR1 and CDR2 from the germline V gene are MGHDK and SYGVNS. The CDR3 runs to 15 residues. The ends were cut back, 4 bases at V and 2 bases at J, with 14 bases in the middle. The CDR3 loop reads CASSVGTTGNTEAFF. CDR3 in DNA: TGTGCCAGCAGTGTCGGGACCACGGGAAACACTGAAGCTTTCTTT.

The chain has TRBV7-3 and TRBJ2-1, with a possible D match to TRBD2 (6 bases). The CDR3 totals 15 residues. The ends were cut back, 5 bases at V and 2 bases at J, with 13 bases in the middle. Germline V CDR1 and CDR2: SGHTA, FQGTGA. The CDR3 is CASSPSGEAYNEQFF. The CDR3, as DNA: TGTGCCAGCAGCCCGTCGGGAGAGGCCTACAATGAGCAGTTCTTC.

The chain links TRBV19 to TRBJ2-5; TRBD2 agrees at 7 bases. Germline CDR1 and CDR2: LNHDA and SQIVND (reference sequence). This CDR3 region has 15 residues. V trimming: 1 base; J trimming: 1 base; junction bases outside the gene matches: 3. CDR3 in amino acids: CASSIVLAVQETQYF. The DNA of the CDR3 is TGTGCCAGTAGTATAGTGCTAGCGGTCCAAGAGACCCAGTACTTC.

This chain links TRBV27 with TRBJ2-1; TRBD1 matches at 9 bases. The germline V gene has CDR1 MNHEY and CDR2 SMNVEV (reference sequence). J gave up 1 base and V 10 bases, and 14 bases lay outside the gene matches. The CDR3 sequence is 17 residues long. The CDR3 sequence is CATTPISGTGSYNEQFF. The DNA for the CDR3 is TGTGCCACCACGCCTATATCCGGGACAGGGTCCTACAATGAGCAGTTCTTC.

The rearrangement links TRBV27 to TRBJ2-7; D unclear. Germline V lookup: CDR1 MNHEY, CDR2 SMNVEV (reference sequence). This CDR3 is built from 15 residues. V lost 3 bases and J 0 bases, leaving 12 bases between the germline ends. The CDR3 bases are TGTGCCAGCAGTTTTGCCGGCGAGAGCTCCTACGAGCAGTACTTC. Amino acids: CASSFAGESSYEQYF.

This clone occurred once. The chain is built from TRBV2 and TRBJ2-7, with D possibly matching TRBD1 (6 bases). The CDR3 sequence is 15 residues long. Germline V gene sequence: CDR1 SNHLY, CDR2 FYNNEI. The V end lost 8 bases, the J end lost 0 bases, and 17 bases lay between the germline ends. The DNA of the CDR3 is TGTGCCAGCGACTGGCTTGACAGGAACTCCTACGAGCAGTACTTC. Translating gives CASDWLDRNSYEQYF.

This chain joins TRBV4-3 and TRBJ2-1; D is undetermined. This CDR3 has 16 residues. V lost 3 bases and J 0 bases, leaving 12 bases between the germline ends. In germline, CDR1 is LGHNA, CDR2 YSLEER. CDR3 DNA sequence: TGCGCCAGCAGCCATGGTACGGGTGACTCCTACAATGAGCAGTTCTTC. Amino acids: CASSHGTGDSYNEQFF.

Only one count was recorded for this clone. V gene TRBV7-6 combines with J gene TRBJ2-7; D gene uncertain. This CDR3 is built from 14 residues. CDR1 is SGHVS and CDR2 is FNYEAQ in the germline V gene. V lost 0 bases, J lost 1 base, and 7 bases lay in between. Here the CDR3 DNA reads TGTGCCAGCAGCTTAGCGCAGTCTTCCTACGAGCAGTACTTC. Protein sequence: CASSLAQSSYEQYF.

The chain joins TRBV5-1 to TRBJ2-1; 7 bases match TRBD1. This CDR3 has 15 amino acids. The germline CDR1 and CDR2 sequences are SGHRS and YFSETQ. V gave up 3 bases and J gave up 1 base; unmatched junction bases: 4. DNA of the CDR3: TGCGCCAGCAGCTCGGGGACAGTTTCCTACAATGAGCAGTTCTTC. Amino acids: CASSSGTVSYNEQFF.

The V and J genes are TRBV9 and TRBJ2-1, with D maybe TRBD2 (5 bases). Germline V lookup: CDR1 SGDLS, CDR2 YYNGEE. Trimming pared 6 bases from V and 0 bases from J, leaving 22 bases between. CDR3 length equals 18 residues. CDR3 coding DNA: TGTGCCAGCACCCCCCGCCCAGCGGAGAACAGCTCCTACAATGAGCAGTTCTTC. It encodes CASTPRPAENSSYNEQFF.

The chain has TRBV28 and TRBJ2-7; D perhaps matches TRBD2 (5 bases). Germline loops: CDR1 MDHEN, CDR2 SYDVKM. This CDR3 contains 15 residues. The V end was cut by 5 bases, the J end by 3 bases, with 17 bases between. In DNA, the CDR3 is TGTGCCAGCAGTCCGGGCCACACTAGAATCTACGAGCAGTACTTC. Protein: CASSPGHTRIYEQYF.

The sample holds one count of this clone. The J gene is TRBJ2-6, the V gene TRBV28; 14 bases are a match to TRBD2. The V segment lost 3 bases and the J segment 2 bases; nucleotides outside the gene matches: 9. Germline lookup yields CDR1 MDHEN and CDR2 SYDVKM. The CDR3 runs 20 residues. CDR3 in amino acids: CASSFLTSGRGIPGANVLTF. The CDR3 region has the DNA TGTGCCAGCAGTTTTTTGACTAGCGGGAGGGGGATTCCTGGGGCCAACGTCCTGACTTTC.

The J gene is TRBJ1-3, the V gene TRBV10-3, with a weak D call TRBD1 (5 bases). Per the germline V gene, CDR1 is ENHRY and CDR2 is SYGVKD. The CDR3 length is 15 residues. V lost 11 bases, J lost 4 bases, and 21 bases lay in between. The CDR3 reads CASHDLDSYGNTIYF. In nucleotides, the CDR3 is TGTGCCTCCCACGACCTTGACAGCTACGGAAACACCATATATTTT.

The chain recombines TRBV19 with TRBJ1-2; TRBD1 agrees at 7 bases. Germline loops: CDR1 LNHDA, CDR2 SQIVND (reference sequence). CDR3 size: 13 residues. V trimming: 9 bases; J trimming: 4 bases; junction bases outside the gene matches: 8. CDR3 DNA sequence: TGTGCCAGCACAACAGACAGGGTCTATGGCTACACCTTC. This translates into CASTTDRVYGYTF.

The chain links TRBV28 to TRBJ2-3; D is perhaps TRBD1 or TRBD2 (5 bases each). The CDR3 length is 13 residues. Deletions cut 5 bases from V and 8 bases from J, with 14 bases between. Per the germline V gene, CDR1 is MDHEN and CDR2 is SYDVKM. CDR3 nucleotide sequence: TGTGCCAGCAGTGGGACGCAGGGACCTACGCAGTATTTT. Its protein product is CASSGTQGPTQYF.

The CDR3 reads CASSEDPDNEQFF. The CDR3 DNA reads as TGTGCCAGCAGTGAGGACCCAGACAATGAGCAGTTCTTC. The chain joins TRBV6-4 to TRBJ2-1; no definite D call. V was pared by 3 bases and J by 5 bases, with 8 bases between. This CDR3 is 13 amino acids long. Germline values: CDR1 MRHNA, CDR2 SNTAGT.

The chain carries TRBV11-2 and TRBJ2-7; 9 bases align to TRBD2. The germline V gene has CDR1 SGHAT and CDR2 FQNNGV. The length of the CDR3 is 14 residues. V shed 3 bases, J shed 2 bases, and the junction held 2 bases outside the gene matches. The CDR3 loop is CASSFASGAYEQYF. The CDR3 nucleotides are TGTGCCAGCAGCTTTGCTAGCGGGGCCTACGAGCAGTACTTC.

This clone has just one count. The V call is TRBV18, the J call TRBJ2-3; D remains ambiguous. V lost 2 bases and J lost 0, with 9 bases in between. From germline, CDR1 is KGHSH and CDR2 LQKENI. The CDR3 runs 15 residues. CDR3 protein: CASSPSWASTDTQYF. The CDR3 nucleotides are TGTGCCAGCTCACCATCGTGGGCGAGCACAGATACGCAGTATTTT.

J is TRBJ1-3 and V is TRBV29-1; 7 bases align to TRBD1. Germline loops: CDR1 SQVTM, CDR2 ANQGSEA. This CDR3 has 14 amino acids. The V and J ends lost 7 bases and 2 bases, in that order; junction bases with no gene match: 8. CDR3 amino acids: CSATGTAAGNTIYF. The CDR3 nucleotides are TGCAGCGCGACAGGGACAGCAGCTGGAAACACCATATATTTT.